Listed here are 2 T cell receptor beta chains from one sample, sequenced in a study of early T cells in non-severe SARS-CoV-2 infection (dated by TCRdb to 2020 to 2022). The library was prepared using 5' RACE. Sequencing took place on a NextSeq 500. TCRdb cleaned the public reads at Q25 with fastp, built clones with MiXCR and kept in-frame beta chains. Entries that share a CDR3 protein sequence are merged under the most common genes and DNA. For this sample there are approximately 77,000 distinct CDR3 sequences; less than 15% appear just once. The ten largest clones represent less than 20% of the sample. Sample: whole blood, taken at baseline. These receptors originate from an adult who was a healthcare worker with PCR-confirmed SARS-CoV-2 infection or an uninfected control (not recorded which). The donor label of this sample is uncertain.

This clonotype has at least ten counts. The chain combines TRBV18 with TRBJ1-5; TRBD1 aligns across 7 bases. Germline V gives CDR1 KGHSH, CDR2 LQKENI. This CDR3 is 12 amino acids long. The V gene end was trimmed by 3 bases and the J gene end by 16 bases; junction bases not matched to a gene: 9. CDR3 sequence: CASSPLQGLQHF. CDR3 DNA sequence: TGTGCCAGCTCACCTTTACAGGGGCTGCAACATTTT. The full variable domain, rest sourced from reference TRBV18 and TRBJ1-5, is NAGVMQNPRHLVRRRGQEARLRCSPMKGHSHVYWYRQLPEEGLKFMVYLQKENIIDESGMPKERFSAEFPKEGPSILRIQQVVRGDSAAYFCASSPLQGLQHFGDGTRLSIL.

This clonotype was counted ten times or more. The V gene is TRBV10-3, the J gene TRBJ2-1; D possibly corresponds to TRBD2 (6 bases). This CDR3 is 16 amino acids long. V lost 10 bases, J lost 1 base, and 20 bases lay in between. Per the germline V gene, CDR1 is ENHRY and CDR2 is SYGVKD. For the CDR3, the DNA is TGTGCCACCAGGAGTCGGGGGAATGGTTCCTACAATGAGCAGTTCTTC. Translation gives CATRSRGNGSYNEQFF.